This is a list of T cell receptor beta chains from one sample in a study of cytomegalovirus exposure and HLA in healthy donors. Here immunoSEQ multiplex PCR was the method, and the copy in TCRdb shows in-frame clones only, minus some. Among roughly 130,000 clones listed, about four fifths were seen once. Input material: PBMCs. Receptors originate from a man aged 18 to 30 in good health and CMV-seronegative. Each CDR3 is given with its conserved first and last residue. Fields, in order: J gene, V gene, D gene, CDR3 protein. D genes are given only for firm matches.

>TRBJ1-1|TRBV25-1|TRBD1
CASSETGGAGTEAFF
>TRBJ1-4|TRBV5-4|.
CASSLQDRPNEKLFF
>TRBJ2-1|TRBV2|TRBD2
CASSEPLAGGYQEQFF
>TRBJ1-2|TRBV4-3|.
CASSQDRSGRANYGYTF
>TRBJ2-1|TRBV4-2|.
CASSPQGSYNEQFF
>TRBJ2-3|TRBV27|.
CASSSRTHGWTDTQYF
>TRBJ2-5|TRBV19|.
CASSMRGETQYF
>TRBJ1-5|TRBV9|TRBD1
CASSQGGGSNQPQHF
>TRBJ1-5|TRBV6-5|.
CATAGGLSNQPQHF
>TRBJ1-5|TRBV10-3|.
CAISPTTGKGQPQHF
>TRBJ2-3|TRBV5-1|TRBD1
CASSDGTGLDTQYF
>TRBJ2-5|TRBV5-4|TRBD1
CASSLAGAGGETQYF
>TRBJ1-5|TRBV30|TRBD1
CAWSIPGTVNQPQHF
>TRBJ1-4|TRBV10-3|.
CAISDRANEKLFF
>TRBJ2-1|TRBV11-3|TRBD2
CASSSKLGGSDEQFF
>TRBJ2-2|TRBV7-2|.
CASSGGAGTGELFF
>TRBJ2-4|TRBV9|TRBD2
CASSVNLAGNNIQYF
>TRBJ1-1|TRBV27|.
CASSLFGVPGKNTEAFF
>TRBJ2-1|TRBV7-2|TRBD2
CASIPYGLAGDSYNEQFF
>TRBJ2-3|TRBV10-1|TRBD2
CASSESLTSGGVDTQYF
>TRBJ2-3|TRBV29-1|.
CSFVPTTDTQYF
>TRBJ2-7|TRBV11-2|.
CASNHRVDEQYF
>TRBJ2-3|TRBV9|.
CASSVNPVKRGADTQYF
>TRBJ2-1|TRBV7-6|TRBD1
CASSLANRGDYNEQFF
>TRBJ2-7|TRBV7-9|TRBD1
CASSARDRGSYEQYF
>TRBJ2-5|TRBV14|TRBD1
CASSPLTGMKTQYF
>TRBJ2-2|TRBV6-5|.
CASSADGQFGELFF
>TRBJ2-6|TRBV6-4|.
CASSERGTDGANVLTF
>TRBJ1-2|TRBV5-8|.
CACYEFRDNGYTF